Included here is one T cell receptor beta chain sequence, with context. V lost 0 bases, J lost 1 base, and 24 bases lay in between. The CDR3 sequence is 20 residues long. The germline V gene has CDR1 SGHDN and CDR2 FVKESK. This specimen belongs to a study of T-cell memory formation after mild COVID-19. TCRdb re-called the 5' RACE reads with MiXCR, one entry per CDR3 protein. This table holds roughly 510,000 distinct CDR3 sequences, around 16% found once. The chain recombines TRBV14 with TRBJ1-1, with a possible D match to TRBD1 (6 bases). The clonotype comes from an adult woman who had mild COVID-19 (a few samples of this study predate the infection). Cell type and time point are not known. The source material was PBMCs or a T cell subset sorted from them (not recorded which). In nucleotides, the CDR3 is TGTGCCAGCAGCCAAGATGAGTGGGAGGACAGCAGAATTTGGAACACTGAAGCTTTCTTT. Protein product: CASSQDEWEDSRIWNTEAFF.